The clone carrying this TCR beta chain was observed a single time. Its antigen is unidentified. The sample carries other DNA sequences with the same CDR3. The table came from immunoSEQ multiplex PCR; TCRdb's copy has only in-frame clones and leaves some out. The sample consists of about 6,400 clones, roughly 74% of them appearing once. The sample is drawn from a study of tumor-infiltrating lymphocytes in localized non-small cell lung cancer. Study in general: Patients included smokers and never-smokers with various histologies, some sampled after neoadjuvant chemotherapy.

Per germline, CDR1 SEHNR and CDR2 FQNEAQ (reference sequence). CDR3 length: 12 amino acids. V shed 5 bases and J shed 7 bases, with 9 bases lying between them. Whole-study results and caveats: TCR sequencing covered a subset of patients with enough tissue. T-cell fraction did not differ between immunotypes IM1 and IM2.

The rearrangement uses TRBV7-9 and TRBJ2-1; D not resolved. The TCR comes from a human donor with non-small cell lung cancer. Material for sequencing was lung tumor tissue. Written as DNA, the CDR3 is TGTGCCAGCAGCCCCCACGGAAATGAGCAGTTCTTC. Its protein product is CASSPHGNEQFF.